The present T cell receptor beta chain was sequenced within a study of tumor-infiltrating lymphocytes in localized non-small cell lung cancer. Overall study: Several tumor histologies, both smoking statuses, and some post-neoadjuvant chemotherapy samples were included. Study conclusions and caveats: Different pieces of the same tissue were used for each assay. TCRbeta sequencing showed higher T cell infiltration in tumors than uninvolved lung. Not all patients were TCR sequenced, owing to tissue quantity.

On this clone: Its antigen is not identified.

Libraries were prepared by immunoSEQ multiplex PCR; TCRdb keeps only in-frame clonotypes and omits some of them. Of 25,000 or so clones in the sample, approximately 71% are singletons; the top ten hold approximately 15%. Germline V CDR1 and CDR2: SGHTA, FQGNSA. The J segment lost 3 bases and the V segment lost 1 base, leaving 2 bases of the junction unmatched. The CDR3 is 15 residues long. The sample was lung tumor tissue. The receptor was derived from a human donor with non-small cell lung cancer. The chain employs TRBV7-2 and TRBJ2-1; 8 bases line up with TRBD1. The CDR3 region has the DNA TGTGCCAGCAGCTTAGGACAGGGGAGCTACAATGAGCAGTTCTTC. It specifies CASSLGQGSYNEQFF.